This entry is about one T cell receptor beta chain. What it binds is unknown. Trimming left V 6 bases short and J 6 bases short, with 11 bases between. Germline values: CDR1 SEHNR, CDR2 FQNEAQ (reference sequence). The CDR3 has 12 residues. These data are taken from a study of brain T cells in children with intractable seizures. Data came from immunoSEQ multiplex PCR; TCRdb stores just in-frame clones and leaves some out. Among a few hundred thousand clones, more than 85% were seen once, and the ten largest hold 5.7%. Time point of the sample: blood from clinic visit 5 months post-surgery; TSC patient then seizure free. Sequencing was limited to surgery cases with top T cell transcript signatures in brain tissue. Pre-surgery treatment included at least one anti-epileptic drug. Study-wide results and limits: Viral specificity was inferred only from CDR3 similarity; HCMV serostatus was unknown. Absence of clones before surgery may stem from lower sequencing depth.

The TCR was taken from a boy younger than two with tuberous sclerosis and intractable seizures. The V gene is TRBV7-9, the J gene TRBJ1-1; D not certain. Sequencing used peripheral blood, obtained roughly 5 months after surgery. The DNA of the CDR3 is TGTGCCAGCAGTCTGTCTGGGTCTGAAGCTTTCTTT. Amino acids: CASSLSGSEAFF.